This T cell receptor (beta chain) was retrieved from a study of beta chain features in type 1 diabetes. The whole isolated RNA underwent reverse transcription, so sequencing captured expressed TCRB transcripts. TCRdb's table, derived via immunoSEQ multiplex PCR, lists solely in-frame clones and lacks some. The sample holds 250,000 to 300,000 clones; 8% are singletons and the top ten take about 0.93%. In this sample, this clone turned up a few times. One heparinised blood draw averaging about 116 mL was given by each donor. Trimming removed 4 bases at V and 1 base at J, with 14 bases between. CDR3 length: 17 residues. The germline CDR1 and CDR2 sequences are SGHTA and FQGTGA.

Sequencing used central memory CD4+ T cells from blood. This clonotype was obtained from a woman aged 18-29 years in good health. The chain recombines TRBV7-3 with TRBJ2-6; D uncertain. CDR3: CASSSLGWLSGANVLTF. The DNA for the CDR3 is TGTGCCAGCAGCTCTCTGGGGTGGTTGTCTGGGGCCAACGTCCTGACTTTC. Using reference TRBV7-3 and TRBJ2-6 for the parts outside the CDR3, the full variable domain is GAGVSQTPSNKVTEKGKYVELRCDPISGHTALYWYRQSLGQGPEFLIYFQGTGAADDSGLPNDRFFAVRPEGSVSTLKIQRTERGDSAVYLCASSSLGWLSGANVLTFGAGSRLTVL.